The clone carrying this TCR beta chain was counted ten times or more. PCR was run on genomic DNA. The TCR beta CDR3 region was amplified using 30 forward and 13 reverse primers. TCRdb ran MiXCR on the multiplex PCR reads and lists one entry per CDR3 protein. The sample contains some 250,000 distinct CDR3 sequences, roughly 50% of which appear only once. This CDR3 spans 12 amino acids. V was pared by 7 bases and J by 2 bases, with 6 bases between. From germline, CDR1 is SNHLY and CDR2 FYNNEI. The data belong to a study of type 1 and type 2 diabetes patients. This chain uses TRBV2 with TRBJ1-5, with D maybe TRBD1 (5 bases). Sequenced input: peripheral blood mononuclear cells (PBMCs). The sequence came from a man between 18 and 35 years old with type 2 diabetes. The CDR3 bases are TGTGCCAGCAAGACAGGCAATCAGCCCCAGCATTTT. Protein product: CASKTGNQPQHF.